The 7 T cell receptor beta chains listed next were all sequenced from one sample in a study of shared clonotypes between healthy human individuals. Sequencing was performed with immunoSEQ multiplex PCR; in TCRdb, only in-frame clones are kept and a portion is missing. The sample shows 2.3 million or so clones, over 85% of them seen only once. The sample consisted of naive CD4+ T cells from PBMCs. Subset: CD45RA+ positively selected. These receptors all stem from a man aged 18 to 30 in good health. Some clones in this sample may be carry-over from other donors' samples.

This clone was recorded once. The identical CDR3 is also encoded by other nucleotide sequences in the sample. The V and J genes are TRBV5-1 and TRBJ1-5; perhaps TRBD1 as D (5 bases). This CDR3 is 15 amino acids long. Trimming took off 0 bases at V and 0 bases at J, with 7 bases between the two ends. CDR1 and CDR2 from the germline V gene are SGHRS and YFSETQ. The CDR3 DNA is TGCGCCAGCAGCTTGGAGGGGTCTAGCAATCAGCCCCAGCATTTT. It encodes CASSLEGSSNQPQHF.

This clone was observed once. The CDR3 nucleotides are TGTGCCAGCAGCCTGGGAACGCAGGAGACCCAGTACTTC. It is translated as CASSLGTQETQYF. This chain joins TRBV9 and TRBJ2-5; D gene ambiguous. This CDR3 contains 13 residues. V was clipped by 4 bases and J by 5 bases, with 12 bases between them. Germline V gene data show CDR1 as SGDLS and CDR2 as YYNGEE.

The sample holds one count of this clone. For the CDR3, the DNA is TGTGCCAGCAGTTTGAGGGGGGTGAACACTGAAGCTTTCTTT. Translated: CASSLRGVNTEAFF. The rearrangement uses TRBV28 and TRBJ1-1; TRBD1 might be the D (6 bases). Trimming took 3 bases from V and 0 from J, leaving 8 bases between them. From germline, CDR1 is MDHEN and CDR2 SYDVKM. CDR3 length: 14 amino acids.

V gene TRBV11-2 combines with J gene TRBJ1-2, with D unresolved. The ends were cut back, 6 bases at V and 2 bases at J, with 13 bases in the middle. CDR3 size: 14 residues. Germline CDR1 is SGHAT and CDR2 is FQNNGV. The CDR3 sequence: CASSLKRQNYGYTF. The CDR3 DNA is TGTGCCAGCAGTCTCAAGAGACAAAACTATGGCTACACCTTC.

This clone was counted between two and nine times. At the DNA level, this CDR3 is encoded by other sequences in the same sample as well. The chain links TRBV18 to TRBJ2-7, with TRBD2 as a possible D gene (6 bases). This CDR3 contains 15 residues. Germline V CDR1 and CDR2: KGHSH, LQKENI. Trimming shortened V by 0 bases and J by 0 bases, and 9 bases separated the two germline ends. The CDR3 region is CASSPPTGDSYEQYF. CDR3 nucleotides: TGTGCCAGCTCACCACCGACGGGGGACTCCTACGAGCAGTACTTC.

The gene calls are TRBV11-2 and TRBJ1-5; 7 bases are shared with TRBD1. The junction had 14 bases not matched to a gene; V was cut back by 3 bases and J by 9 bases. Germline V gene data show CDR1 as SGHAT and CDR2 as FQNNGV. The CDR3 loop spans 16 amino acids. This CDR3 is CASSLGPGQRNGPQHF. CDR3 in DNA: TGTGCCAGCAGCTTGGGACCGGGACAGAGGAATGGGCCCCAGCATTTT.

V is TRBV5-1 and J is TRBJ2-2; tentatively, D is TRBD2 (5 bases). In germline, CDR1 is SGHRS, CDR2 YFSETQ. With 0 bases removed from V and 7 bases from J, the gap between germline ends came to 13 bases. The CDR3 covers 15 residues. The CDR3 DNA reads as TGCGCCAGCAGCTTGGTTGGAGGTAATGGCGGGGAGCTGTTTTTT. Residues: CASSLVGGNGGELFF.